This note documents a single T cell receptor (beta chain) sequence. Germline loops: CDR1 SGHAT, CDR2 FQNNGV. The V segment lost 0 bases and the J segment 3 bases; nucleotides outside the gene matches: 2. The CDR3 has 16 residues. Profiling relied on immunoSEQ multiplex PCR, and the TCRdb table lists in-frame clones only, not all of them. The data contain over 450,000 clones, 75% to 85% of them singletons. This entry comes from a study of shared T cell receptors in the human thymus. The same sample was also studied in work on human thymus T cells. That work contributes: Thymus tissue for the work was resected from patients undergoing corrective heart surgery. There appeared to be biased usage of V and J genes in thymic and blood repertoires. What related research reported was that thymic repertoires overlapped highly among unrelated individuals.

The source material was thymocytes. V usage is TRBV11-2 and J usage is TRBJ1-3; 10 bases line up with TRBD1. The sequence came from a boy younger than two with a congenital heart defect. CDR3 sequence (DNA): TGTGCCAGCAGCTTAGATCGGACAGGGGGTGGAAACACCATATATTTT. Its protein is CASSLDRTGGGNTIYF.